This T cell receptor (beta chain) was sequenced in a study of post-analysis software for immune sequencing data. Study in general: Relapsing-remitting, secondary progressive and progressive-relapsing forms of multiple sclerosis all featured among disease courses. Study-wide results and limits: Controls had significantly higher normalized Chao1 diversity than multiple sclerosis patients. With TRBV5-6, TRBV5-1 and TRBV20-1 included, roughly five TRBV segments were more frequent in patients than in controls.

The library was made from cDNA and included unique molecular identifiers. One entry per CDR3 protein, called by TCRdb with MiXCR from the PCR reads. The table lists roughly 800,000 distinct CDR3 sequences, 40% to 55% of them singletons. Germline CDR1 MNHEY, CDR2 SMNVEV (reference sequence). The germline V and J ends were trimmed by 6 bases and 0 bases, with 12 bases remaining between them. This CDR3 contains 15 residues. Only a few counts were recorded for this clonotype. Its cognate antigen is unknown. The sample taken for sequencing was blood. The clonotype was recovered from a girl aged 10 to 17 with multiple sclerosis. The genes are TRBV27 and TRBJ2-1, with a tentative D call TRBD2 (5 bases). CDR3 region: CASSSAGDSYNEQFF. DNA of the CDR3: TGTGCCAGCAGCTCGGCGGGTGACTCCTACAATGAGCAGTTCTTC.